Following are 19 T cell receptor beta chains from one sample sequenced in a study of cytomegalovirus exposure and HLA in healthy donors. Both 60 Vbeta primers and 13 Jbeta primers went into the PCR. Sequencing used immunoSEQ multiplex PCR; TCRdb keeps in-frame clones, though not all of them. This sample yields approximately 170,000 clones, of which 75% to 90% are seen a single time; about 4.3% belongs to the top ten. The sample consisted of PBMCs. The receptors originated from a woman aged 45-60 years in good health and CMV-seropositive.

This rearrangement joins TRBV7-3 to TRBJ2-1; TRBD2 agrees at 12 bases. The V and J ends lost 5 bases and 9 bases, in that order; junction bases with no gene match: 5. The V gene's germline CDR1 is SGHTA and CDR2 FQGTGA. The CDR3 runs to 14 residues. Written as DNA, the CDR3 is TGTGCCAGCAGCCTGACTAGCGGGAGTATTGAGCAGTTCTTC. It specifies CASSLTSGSIEQFF.

In this sample, this clone turned up once. The chain carries TRBV19 and TRBJ1-5; D call uncertain. Trimming left V 6 bases short and J 3 bases short, with 6 bases between. This CDR3 has 12 residues. Germline V gene lookup returns CDR1 LNHDA and CDR2 SQIVND (reference sequence). CDR3 DNA: TGTGCCAGTAGGCAGTCCAATCAGCCCCAGCATTTT. This encodes CASRQSNQPQHF.

The rearrangement uses TRBV4-2 and TRBJ1-2, with TRBD1 identical over 7 bases. The CDR3 consists of 15 residues. CDR1 is LGHNA, CDR2 YNFKEQ, per germline. The trim removed 0 bases at V and 7 bases at J, leaving 8 bases unmatched. Here the CDR3 reads CASSQEGQPYRGYTF. DNA of the CDR3: TGTGCCAGCAGCCAAGAGGGACAGCCCTATCGTGGCTACACCTTC.

This chain connects TRBV5-1 to TRBJ1-2; tentatively, D is TRBD1 (6 bases). CDR1 is SGHRS and CDR2 is YFSETQ in the germline V gene. The CDR3 extends over 14 amino acids. The V gene lost 4 bases and the J gene lost 4 bases, with 14 bases spanning the gap. CDR3 bases: TGCGCCAGCAGCCCGGCGACAGGTTCCTATGGCTACACCTTC. This translates into CASSPATGSYGYTF. Looking up the rest from reference TRBV5-1 and TRBJ1-2 gives the full variable domain: KAGVTQTPRYLIKTRGQQVTLSCSPISGHRSVSWYQQTPGQGLQFLFEYFSETQRNKGNFPGRFSGRQFSNSRSEMNVSTLELGDSALYLCASSPATGSYGYTFGSGTRLTVV.

The chain has TRBV7-2 and TRBJ2-7; TRBD2 might be the D (6 bases). Germline CDR1 SGHTA, CDR2 FQGNSA. This CDR3 is built from 14 residues. Trimming removed 4 bases at V and 2 bases at J, with 12 bases between. The CDR3 nucleotides are TGTGCCAGCAGCTCATTCGGGGGTACCTACGAGCAGTACTTC. It specifies CASSSFGGTYEQYF. The complete variable domain, with remaining parts taken from reference TRBV7-2 and TRBJ2-7, reads GAGVSQSPSNKVTEKGKDVELRCDPISGHTALYWYRQSLGQGLEFLIYFQGNSAPDKSGLPSDRFSAERTGGSVSTLTIQRTQQEDSAVYLCASSSFGGTYEQYFGPGTRLTVT.

The V gene is TRBV27, the J gene TRBJ2-3, with 8 bases that match TRBD2. The germline V gene has CDR1 MNHEY and CDR2 SMNVEV (reference sequence). V lost 6 bases, J lost 5 bases, and 13 bases stayed unmatched. The CDR3 is 16 amino acids. The CDR3 region has the DNA TGTGCCAGCAGCTTCCAGCCAGCGGGAGCGGGAGATACGCAGTATTTT. Translation: CASSFQPAGAGDTQYF.

The chain employs TRBV29-1 and TRBJ1-1; D is ambiguous. V was clipped by 4 bases and J by 1 base, with 13 bases between them. This CDR3 has 14 amino acids. CDR1 SQVTM and CDR2 ANQGSEA come from the germline V gene. The CDR3 sequence: CSVVAEGSNTEAFF. The CDR3 DNA reads as TGCAGCGTTGTGGCTGAGGGATCGAACACTGAAGCTTTCTTT.

The chain is built from TRBV5-4 and TRBJ2-7; possibly TRBD1 for D (5 bases). With 2 bases removed from V and 9 bases from J, the gap between germline ends came to 15 bases. Germline CDR1 SGHNT, CDR2 YYREEE (reference sequence). The CDR3 sequence is 13 residues long. CDR3 loop: CASSFSDSTGQYF. Here the CDR3 DNA reads TGTGCCAGCAGCTTCTCAGACAGCACAGGGCAGTACTTC.

The chain is built from TRBV25-1 and TRBJ2-3, with D maybe TRBD1 (6 bases). V was shortened by 1 base and J by 2 bases, with 13 bases between the two germline ends. This CDR3 is 16 amino acids long. Germline assignment: CDR1 MGHDK and CDR2 SYGVNS. CDR3 sequence (DNA): TGTGCCAGCAGTGAATCTGGGGGCCCGACCACAGATACGCAGTATTTT. Protein: CASSESGGPTTDTQYF.

This clone was recorded a few times. J is TRBJ2-1 and V is TRBV5-1; 7 nucleotides line up with TRBD1. CDR1 is SGHRS, CDR2 YFSETQ, per germline. The CDR3 is 13 residues long. V gave up 4 bases and J gave up 8 bases; unmatched junction bases: 6. The CDR3 bases are TGCGCCAGCAGCCAATTTACAGGGGATGAGCAGTTCTTC. Translated, it gives CASSQFTGDEQFF.

V usage is TRBV19 and J usage is TRBJ2-3; D uncertain. V lost 5 bases, J lost 6 bases, and 15 bases lay in between. Germline CDR1 is LNHDA and CDR2 is SQIVND (reference sequence). CDR3 length: 14 residues. DNA for the CDR3: TGTGCCAGTAGTGGGCGAGCTCGCCTCGATACGCAGTATTTT. This translates into CASSGRARLDTQYF.

This chain joins TRBV4-2 and TRBJ2-1; D is undetermined. The CDR3 runs to 14 residues. The V end lost 1 base, the J end lost 8 bases, and 12 bases lay between the germline ends. Per germline, CDR1 LGHNA and CDR2 YNFKEQ. The DNA for the CDR3 is TGTGCCAGCAGCCAAGCGTTGAGGCGCGATGAGCAGTTCTTC. Protein product: CASSQALRRDEQFF.

The chain employs TRBV11-1 and TRBJ2-1; tentative D call: TRBD2 (6 bases). Trimming pared 4 bases from V and 7 bases from J, leaving 17 bases between. This CDR3 spans 15 amino acids. Germline lookup yields CDR1 SGHAT and CDR2 FQDESV (reference sequence). In DNA form, the CDR3 reads TGTGCCAGCAGCTCCCGGGACCCTAGCGTGAATGAGCAGTTCTTC. Protein product: CASSSRDPSVNEQFF.

V gene TRBV29-1 combines with J gene TRBJ1-1; D call uncertain. Germline values: CDR1 SQVTM, CDR2 ANQGSEA. CDR3 length equals 12 residues. The V and J ends lost 5 bases and 12 bases respectively, with 19 bases between them. The CDR3 DNA sequence: TGCAGCGTTTCCGGTGGGTCGGGTCGTACTTTCTTT. This codes for CSVSGGSGRTFF. The whole variable domain, remainder taken from reference TRBV29-1 and TRBJ1-1, is SAVISQKPSRDICQRGTSLTIQCQVDSQVTMMFWYRQQPGQSLTLIATANQGSEATYESGFVIDKFPISRPNLTFSTLTVSNMSPEDSSIYLCSVSGGSGRTFFGQGTRLTVV.

J is TRBJ1-5 and V is TRBV27, with D hard to call. CDR1 and CDR2 from the germline V gene are MNHEY and SMNVEV (reference sequence). The CDR3 length is 13 residues. Trimming took off 2 bases at V and 10 bases at J, with 12 bases between the two ends. CDR3 in amino acids: CASSLRQDKPQHF. CDR3 bases: TGTGCCAGCAGTTTAAGGCAGGATAAACCCCAGCATTTT.

Comment on this clone: Compared with germline, one end of the junction differs, possibly owing to a read error. The chain uses TRBV4-3 and TRBJ2-7; no clear D gene. There are 8 residues in the CDR3. Germline V gene data show CDR1 as LGHNA and CDR2 as YSLEER. The CDR3 nucleotides are TGCGCCAGCAGCCCCCCAGGCTTC. Protein sequence: CASSPPGF.

The gene calls are TRBV9 and TRBJ2-7; 12 bases are a match to TRBD1. The CDR3 contains 14 residues. CDR1 SGDLS and CDR2 YYNGEE come from the germline V gene. After removal of 3 bases from V and 6 bases from J, the junction contained 4 bases not matched to a gene. The CDR3 DNA reads TGTGCCAGCAGCGCCGGGACAGGGGGCGGCGAGCAGTACTTC. Encoded protein: CASSAGTGGGEQYF.

This clone was found a few times. The rearrangement joins TRBV5-1 to TRBJ2-2; a weak D match, TRBD2 (6 bases). The CDR3 is 14 residues long. Trimming pared 0 bases from V and 5 bases from J, leaving 8 bases between. The germline V gene encodes CDR1 SGHRS and CDR2 YFSETQ. The CDR3 DNA is TGCGCCAGCAGCTTGGCCCGGGGGACCGGGGAGCTGTTTTTT. Translating gives CASSLARGTGELFF.

The rearrangement links TRBV11-2 to TRBJ2-7, with TRBD1 identical over 7 bases. The CDR3 sequence is 13 residues long. The germline V gene encodes CDR1 SGHAT and CDR2 FQNNGV. V was clipped by 5 bases and J by 7 bases; unmatched bases: 8. The CDR3 DNA sequence: TGTGCCAGCAGCCCCAACCGACAGGGTGAGCAGTACTTC. Translation gives CASSPNRQGEQYF.